The text below deals with one TCR beta chain. The antigen remains unidentified. The data stem from a study of T cell repertoires in cytomegalovirus infection. The CDR3 runs 17 residues. Germline loops: CDR1 SGHAT, CDR2 FQNNGV. Trimming removed 4 bases from V and 4 bases from J; junction bases left unmatched: 10. TCRdb re-called the reads through MiXCR, storing one row per CDR3 protein. The sample consists of 550,000 to 700,000 distinct CDR3 sequences, about 40% of them appearing once. This receptor was identified in a human donor in good health (CMV status not recorded). Some clones in this sample may be carry-over from other donors' samples. The chain uses TRBV11-2 and TRBJ1-2, with 12 bases aligning to TRBD1. Material: cultured PBMCs, obtained from culture after CMV antigen stimulation. CDR3 coding DNA: TGTGCCAGCAGCTCCATCTGGGACAGGGGGCGCAGCTATGGCTACACCTTC. It encodes CASSSIWDRGRSYGYTF.